This TCR beta chain was observed in a study of blood T cell repertoires in COVID-19. Study-level background: In each case, the material was cDNA or gDNA derived from T cells, B-cell-depleted T cells, or PBMCs.

CDR3 length: 14 residues. Looked up from germline, CDR1 is SEHNR and CDR2 is FQNEAQ (reference sequence). Trimming shortened V by 5 bases and J by 4 bases, and 12 bases separated the two germline ends. Libraries were prepared by immunoSEQ multiplex PCR; TCRdb keeps only in-frame clonotypes and omits some of them. The data contain about 210,000 clones, 80% of them singletons. The V gene is TRBV7-9, the J gene TRBJ1-3; perhaps TRBD1 as D (6 bases). Sequenced sample: PBMCs or T cells enriched from blood (not recorded which). This sequence was found in a man in his thirties or forties with acute COVID-19. The CDR3: CASSPLGAGNTIYF. The CDR3 DNA follows: TGTGCCAGCAGCCCCCTGGGGGCCGGAAACACCATATATTTT.